This TCR beta chain is drawn from a study of regulatory T cells in long-lasting Graves disease. The sample's time point: newly diagnosed GD, antithyroid drugs for less than 3 months. Generation of the TCR library employed RNA extracted from PBMCs. It was an endocrinology department in Xi'an, China, that provided the patients. About this clonotype: A much larger clone differs by one base, so this may be a read error.

The TCR beta library used iRepertoire HTBI primers with Arm-PCR amplification of CDR3. TCRdb used MiXCR to reprocess the multiplex PCR reads, holding one entry per CDR3 protein. The data show about 620,000 distinct CDR3 sequences, with about 16% seen just once and about 17% held by the top ten. The CDR3 runs to 13 residues. These data also formed part of another study, on T cells in Graves' hyperthyroidism and ophthalmopathy. Per that paper: Model predictions of ophthalmopathy came a median approximately seven months before onset.

This receptor was obtained from a woman in her 30s with Graves disease. Sequencing used peripheral blood mononuclear cells (PBMCs), obtained at new diagnosis, from a patient treated with antithyroid drugs. V and J are TRBV12-3 or TRBV12-4 and TRBJ2-1; D unresolved. CDR3 DNA sequence: TGTCCCAGCAGTTTTTACTCGTACAATGAGCAGTTCTTC. Its protein is CPSSFYSYNEQFF.